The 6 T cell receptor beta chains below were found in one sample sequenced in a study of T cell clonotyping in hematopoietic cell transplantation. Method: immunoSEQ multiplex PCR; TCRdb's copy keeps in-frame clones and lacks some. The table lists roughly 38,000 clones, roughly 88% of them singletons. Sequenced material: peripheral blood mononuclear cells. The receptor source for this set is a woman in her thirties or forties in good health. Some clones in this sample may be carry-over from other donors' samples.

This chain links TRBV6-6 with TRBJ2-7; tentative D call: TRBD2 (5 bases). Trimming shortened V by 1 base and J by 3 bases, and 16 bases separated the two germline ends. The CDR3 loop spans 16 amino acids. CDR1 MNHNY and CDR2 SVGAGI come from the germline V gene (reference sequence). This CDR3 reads CASSYYPTNMLYEQYF. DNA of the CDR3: TGTGCCAGCAGTTACTATCCGACTAATATGCTCTACGAGCAGTACTTC.

In DNA, the CDR3 is TGTGCCAGCAGCCATGCCTTCGGCGGTGAGGGGGTGGAAGATACGCAGTATTTT. This codes for CASSHAFGGEGVEDTQYF. This sequence joins TRBV4-2 and TRBJ2-3; possibly TRBD1 for D (6 bases). The CDR3 consists of 18 residues. Per the germline V gene, CDR1 is LGHNA and CDR2 is YNFKEQ. V was trimmed by 3 bases and J by 5 bases, leaving 24 bases between them.

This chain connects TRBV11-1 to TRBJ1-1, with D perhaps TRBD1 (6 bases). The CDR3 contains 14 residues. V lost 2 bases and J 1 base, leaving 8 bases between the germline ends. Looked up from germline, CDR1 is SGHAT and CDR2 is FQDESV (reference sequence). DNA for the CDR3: TGTGCCAGCAGCTTAAGGGGGGCGAACACTGAAGCTTTCTTT. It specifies CASSLRGANTEAFF.

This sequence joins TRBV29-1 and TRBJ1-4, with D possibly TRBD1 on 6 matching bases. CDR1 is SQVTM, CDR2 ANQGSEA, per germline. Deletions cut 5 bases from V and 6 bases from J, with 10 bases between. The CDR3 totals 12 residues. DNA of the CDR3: TGCAGCGTTAAGGGGGGAGATGAAAAACTGTTTTTT. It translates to CSVKGGDEKLFF.

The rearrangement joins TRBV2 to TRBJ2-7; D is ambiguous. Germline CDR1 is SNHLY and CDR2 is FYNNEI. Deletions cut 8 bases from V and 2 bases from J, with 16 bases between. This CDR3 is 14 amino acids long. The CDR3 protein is CASGPDGLAYEQYF. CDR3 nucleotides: TGTGCCAGCGGACCGGACGGCCTGGCCTACGAGCAGTACTTC.

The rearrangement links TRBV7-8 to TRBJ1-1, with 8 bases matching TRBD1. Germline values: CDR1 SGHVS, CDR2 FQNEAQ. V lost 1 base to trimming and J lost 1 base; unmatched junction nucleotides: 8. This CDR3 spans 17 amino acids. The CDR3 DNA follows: TGTGCCAGCAGCTTAGGGGTACAGGGGGGACGGAACACTGAAGCTTTCTTT. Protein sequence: CASSLGVQGGRNTEAFF.